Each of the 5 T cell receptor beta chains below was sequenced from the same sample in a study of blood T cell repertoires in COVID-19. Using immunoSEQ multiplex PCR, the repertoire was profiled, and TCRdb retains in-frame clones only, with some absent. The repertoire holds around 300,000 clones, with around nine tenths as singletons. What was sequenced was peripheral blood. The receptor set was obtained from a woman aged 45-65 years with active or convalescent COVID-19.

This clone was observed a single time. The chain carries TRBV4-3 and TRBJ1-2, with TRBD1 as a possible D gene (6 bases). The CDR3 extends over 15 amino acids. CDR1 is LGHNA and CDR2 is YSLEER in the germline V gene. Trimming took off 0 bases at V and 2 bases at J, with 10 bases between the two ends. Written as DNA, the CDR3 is TGCGCCAGCAGCCAAGACCGGACAGTCAACTATGGCTACACCTTC. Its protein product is CASSQDRTVNYGYTF.

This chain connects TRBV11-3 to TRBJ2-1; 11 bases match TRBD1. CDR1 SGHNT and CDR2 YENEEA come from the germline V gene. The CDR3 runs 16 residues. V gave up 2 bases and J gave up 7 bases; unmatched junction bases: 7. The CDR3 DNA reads TGTGCCAGCAGCTTATCCGGGACAGGGGGTATTAATGAGCAGTTCTTC. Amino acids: CASSLSGTGGINEQFF.

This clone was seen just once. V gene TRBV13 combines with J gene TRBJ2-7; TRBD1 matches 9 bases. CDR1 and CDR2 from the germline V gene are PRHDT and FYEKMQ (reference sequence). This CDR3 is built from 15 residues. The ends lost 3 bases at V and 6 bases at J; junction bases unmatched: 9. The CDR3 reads CASSFPGTGRAEQYF. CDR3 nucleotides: TGTGCCAGCAGCTTCCCCGGGACAGGGAGGGCCGAGCAGTACTTC.

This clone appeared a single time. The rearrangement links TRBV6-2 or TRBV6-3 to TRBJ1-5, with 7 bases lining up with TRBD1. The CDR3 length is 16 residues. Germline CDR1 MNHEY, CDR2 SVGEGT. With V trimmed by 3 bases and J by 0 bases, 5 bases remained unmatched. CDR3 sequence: CASSYPGQNSNQPQHF. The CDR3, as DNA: TGTGCCAGCAGTTATCCGGGACAGAATAGCAATCAGCCCCAGCATTTT.

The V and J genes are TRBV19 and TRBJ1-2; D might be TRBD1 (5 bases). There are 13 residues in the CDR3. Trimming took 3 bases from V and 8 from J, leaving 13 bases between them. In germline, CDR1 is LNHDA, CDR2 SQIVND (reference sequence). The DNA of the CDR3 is TGTGCCAGTAGTATTCGGGCAGGGAACGGCTACACCTTC. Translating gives CASSIRAGNGYTF.